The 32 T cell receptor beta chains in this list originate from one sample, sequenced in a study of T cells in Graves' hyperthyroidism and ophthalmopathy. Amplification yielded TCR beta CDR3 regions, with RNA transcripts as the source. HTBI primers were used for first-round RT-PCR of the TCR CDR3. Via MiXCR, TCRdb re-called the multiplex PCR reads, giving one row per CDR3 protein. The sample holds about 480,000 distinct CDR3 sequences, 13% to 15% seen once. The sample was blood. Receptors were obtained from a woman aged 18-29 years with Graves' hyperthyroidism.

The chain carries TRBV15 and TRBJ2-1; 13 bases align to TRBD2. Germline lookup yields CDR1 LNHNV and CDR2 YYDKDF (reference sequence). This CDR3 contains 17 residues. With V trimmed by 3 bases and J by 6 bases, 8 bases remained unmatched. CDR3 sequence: CATSSDGTSGISNEQFF. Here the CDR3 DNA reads TGTGCCACCAGCAGCGACGGGACTAGCGGGATATCCAATGAGCAGTTCTTC.

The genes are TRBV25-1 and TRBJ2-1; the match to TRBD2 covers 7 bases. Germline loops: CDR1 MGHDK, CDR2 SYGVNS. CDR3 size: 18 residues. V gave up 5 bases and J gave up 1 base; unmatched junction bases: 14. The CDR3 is CASSSPIPSGESYNEQFF. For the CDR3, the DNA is TGTGCCAGCAGTTCTCCAATCCCTAGCGGCGAATCCTACAATGAGCAGTTCTTC. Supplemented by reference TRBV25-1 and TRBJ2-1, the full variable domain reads EADIYQTPRYLVIGTGKKITLECSQTMGHDKMYWYQQDPGMELHLIHYSYGVNSTEKGDLSSESTVSRIRTEHFPLTLESARPSHTSQYLCASSSPIPSGESYNEQFFGPGTRLTVL.

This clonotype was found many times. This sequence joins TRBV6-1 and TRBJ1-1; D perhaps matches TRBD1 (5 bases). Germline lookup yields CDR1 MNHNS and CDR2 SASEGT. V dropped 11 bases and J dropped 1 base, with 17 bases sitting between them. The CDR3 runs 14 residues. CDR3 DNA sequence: TGTGCCGGACACGGGGACGCAAAGAACACTGAAGCTTTCTTT. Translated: CAGHGDAKNTEAFF.

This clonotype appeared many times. CDR3 in amino acids: CASAGLSSYNEQFF. CDR3 in DNA: TGTGCCAGCGCGGGCCTGAGCTCCTACAATGAGCAGTTCTTC. The rearrangement joins TRBV6-1 to TRBJ2-1, with D tentatively TRBD2 (5 bases). CDR1 is MNHNS and CDR2 is SASEGT in the germline V gene. Trimming pared 8 bases from V and 0 bases from J, leaving 11 bases between. The CDR3 has 14 amino acids.

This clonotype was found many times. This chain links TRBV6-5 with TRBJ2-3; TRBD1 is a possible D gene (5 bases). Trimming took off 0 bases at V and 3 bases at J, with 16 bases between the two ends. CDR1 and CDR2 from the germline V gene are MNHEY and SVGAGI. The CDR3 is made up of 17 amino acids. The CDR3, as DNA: TGTGCCAGCAGTTACTCCGGCAAGGGGTTTCGGACAGATACGCAGTATTTT. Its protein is CASSYSGKGFRTDTQYF.

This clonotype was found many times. CDR3 sequence (DNA): TGTGCCAGCACGGCGGGCGCCGGTGGCTACACCTTC. Protein product: CASTAGAGGYTF. This chain links TRBV3-1 with TRBJ1-2; no clear D. Per germline, CDR1 LGHDT and CDR2 YNNKEL (reference sequence). The V and J ends lost 7 bases and 7 bases respectively, with 13 bases between them. The CDR3 is 12 amino acids. The full variable domain, rest sourced from reference TRBV3-1 and TRBJ1-2, is DTAVSQTPKYLVTQMGNDKSIKCEQNLGHDTMYWYKQDSKKFLKIMFSYNNKELIINETVPNRFSPKSPDKAHLNLHINSLELGDSAVYFCASTAGAGGYTFGSGTRLTVV.

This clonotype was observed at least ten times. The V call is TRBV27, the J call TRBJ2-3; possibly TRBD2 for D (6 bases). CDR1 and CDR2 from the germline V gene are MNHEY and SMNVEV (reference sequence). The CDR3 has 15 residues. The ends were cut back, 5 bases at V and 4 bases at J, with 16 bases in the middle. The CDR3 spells CASSRSGRGSDTQYF. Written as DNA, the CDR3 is TGTGCCAGCAGTAGATCCGGGAGAGGCTCAGATACGCAGTATTTT.

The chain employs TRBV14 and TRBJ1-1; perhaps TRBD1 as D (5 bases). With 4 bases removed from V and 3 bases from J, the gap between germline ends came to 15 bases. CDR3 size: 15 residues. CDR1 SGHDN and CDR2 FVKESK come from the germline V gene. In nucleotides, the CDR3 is TGTGCCAGCAGCCCATTTGAGGGGCTGGACACTGAAGCTTTCTTT. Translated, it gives CASSPFEGLDTEAFF.

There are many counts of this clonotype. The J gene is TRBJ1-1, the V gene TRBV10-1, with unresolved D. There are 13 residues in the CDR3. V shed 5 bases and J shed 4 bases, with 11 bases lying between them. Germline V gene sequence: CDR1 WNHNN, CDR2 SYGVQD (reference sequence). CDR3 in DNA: TGCGCCAGCAGTAGGGAGTGGGGCACTGAAGCTTTCTTT. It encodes CASSREWGTEAFF.

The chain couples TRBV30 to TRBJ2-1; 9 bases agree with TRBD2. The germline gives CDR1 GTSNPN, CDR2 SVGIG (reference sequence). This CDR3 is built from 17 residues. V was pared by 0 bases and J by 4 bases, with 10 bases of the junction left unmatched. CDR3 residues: CAWSVTSTSGHYNEQFF. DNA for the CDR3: TGTGCCTGGAGTGTCACGAGTACTAGCGGGCATTACAATGAGCAGTTCTTC.

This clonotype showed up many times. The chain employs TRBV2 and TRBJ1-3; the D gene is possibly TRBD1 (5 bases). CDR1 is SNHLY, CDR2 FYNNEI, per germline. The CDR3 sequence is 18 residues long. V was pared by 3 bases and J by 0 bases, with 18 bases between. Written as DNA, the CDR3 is TGTGCCAGCAGTGAGGGAATAGGGACGGGAAACTCTGGAAACACCATATATTTT. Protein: CASSEGIGTGNSGNTIYF.

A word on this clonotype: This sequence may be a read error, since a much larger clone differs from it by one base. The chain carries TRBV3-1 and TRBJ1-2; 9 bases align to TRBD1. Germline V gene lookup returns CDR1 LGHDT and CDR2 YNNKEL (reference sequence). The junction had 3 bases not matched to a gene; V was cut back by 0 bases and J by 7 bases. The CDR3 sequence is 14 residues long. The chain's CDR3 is CASSQEDRGCGYTF. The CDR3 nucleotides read TGTGCCAGCAGCCAAGAGGACAGGGGCTGTGGCTACACCTTC.

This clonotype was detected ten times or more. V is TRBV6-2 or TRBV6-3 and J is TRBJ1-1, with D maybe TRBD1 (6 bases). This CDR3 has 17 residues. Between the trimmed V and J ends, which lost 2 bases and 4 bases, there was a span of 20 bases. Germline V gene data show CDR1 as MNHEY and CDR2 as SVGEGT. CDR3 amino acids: CASSYPLRGARGTEAFF. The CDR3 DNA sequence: TGTGCCAGCAGTTACCCCCTAAGGGGGGCGCGGGGCACTGAAGCTTTCTTT.

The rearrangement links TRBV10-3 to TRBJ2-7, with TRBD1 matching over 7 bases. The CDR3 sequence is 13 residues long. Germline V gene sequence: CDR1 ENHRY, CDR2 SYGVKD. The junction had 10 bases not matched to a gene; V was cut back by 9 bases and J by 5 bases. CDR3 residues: CAMRTGQGDEQYF. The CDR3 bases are TGTGCCATGAGGACAGGCCAGGGGGACGAGCAGTACTTC.

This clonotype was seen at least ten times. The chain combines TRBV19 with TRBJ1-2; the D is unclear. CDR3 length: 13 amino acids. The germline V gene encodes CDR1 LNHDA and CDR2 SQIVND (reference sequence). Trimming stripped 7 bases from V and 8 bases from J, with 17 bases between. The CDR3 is CASTEQWGRGYTF. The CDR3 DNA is TGTGCCAGTACCGAACAGTGGGGTCGGGGCTACACCTTC.

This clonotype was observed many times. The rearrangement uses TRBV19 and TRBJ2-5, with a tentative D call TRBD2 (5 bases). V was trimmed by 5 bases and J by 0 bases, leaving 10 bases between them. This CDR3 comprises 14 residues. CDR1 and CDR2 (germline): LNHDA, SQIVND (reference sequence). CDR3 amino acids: CASSYGLDQETQYF. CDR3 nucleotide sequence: TGTGCCAGTAGTTACGGACTGGACCAAGAGACCCAGTACTTC.

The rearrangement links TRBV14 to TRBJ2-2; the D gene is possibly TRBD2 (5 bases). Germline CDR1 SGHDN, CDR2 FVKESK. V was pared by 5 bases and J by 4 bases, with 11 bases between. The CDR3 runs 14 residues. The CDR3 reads CASSVTGSTGELFF. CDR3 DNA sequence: TGTGCCAGCAGCGTCACGGGGAGCACCGGGGAGCTGTTTTTT. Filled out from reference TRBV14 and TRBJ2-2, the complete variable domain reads EAGVTQFPSHSVIEKGQTVTLRCDPISGHDNLYWYRRVMGKEIKFLLHFVKESKQDESGMPNNRFLAERTGGTYSTLKVQPAELEDSGVYFCASSVTGSTGELFFGEGSRLTVL.

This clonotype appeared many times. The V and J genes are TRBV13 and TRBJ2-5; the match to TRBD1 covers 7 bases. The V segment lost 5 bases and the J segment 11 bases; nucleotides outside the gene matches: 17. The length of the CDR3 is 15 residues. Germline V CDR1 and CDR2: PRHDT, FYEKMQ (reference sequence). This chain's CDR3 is CASSERDSGAVGQYF. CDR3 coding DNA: TGTGCCAGCAGCGAAAGGGACAGTGGGGCCGTAGGACAGTACTTC.

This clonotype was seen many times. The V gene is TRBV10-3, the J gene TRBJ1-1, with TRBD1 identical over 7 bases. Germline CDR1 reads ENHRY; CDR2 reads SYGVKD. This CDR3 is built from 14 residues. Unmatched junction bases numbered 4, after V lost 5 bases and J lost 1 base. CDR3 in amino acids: CAISPGQKNTEAFF. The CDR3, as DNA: TGTGCCATCAGTCCGGGACAGAAGAACACTGAAGCTTTCTTT.

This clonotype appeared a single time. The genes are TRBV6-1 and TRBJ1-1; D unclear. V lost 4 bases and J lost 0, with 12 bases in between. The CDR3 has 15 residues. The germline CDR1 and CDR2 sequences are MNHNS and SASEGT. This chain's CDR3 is CASSVAADMNTEAFF. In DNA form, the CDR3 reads TGTGCCAGCAGTGTCGCGGCCGACATGAACACTGAAGCTTTCTTT.

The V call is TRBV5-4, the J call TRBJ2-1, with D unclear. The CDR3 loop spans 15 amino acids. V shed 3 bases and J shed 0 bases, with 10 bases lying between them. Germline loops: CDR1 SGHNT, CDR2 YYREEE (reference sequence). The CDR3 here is CASSSPTASYNEQFF. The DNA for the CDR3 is TGTGCCAGCAGCTCTCCTACTGCCTCCTACAATGAGCAGTTCTTC.

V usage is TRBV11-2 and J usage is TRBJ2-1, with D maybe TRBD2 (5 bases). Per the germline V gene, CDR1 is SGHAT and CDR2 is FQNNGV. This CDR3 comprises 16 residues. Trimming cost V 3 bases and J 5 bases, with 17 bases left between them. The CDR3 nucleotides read TGTGCCAGCAGCTTTGACGTGAGCTACGGGAACAATGAGCAGTTCTTC. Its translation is CASSFDVSYGNNEQFF.

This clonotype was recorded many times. CDR3 DNA: TGTGCCAGTCGGATCGCTAACACTGAAGCTTTCTTT. As protein: CASRIANTEAFF. The chain carries TRBV19 and TRBJ1-1; D is unclear. The germline CDR1 and CDR2 sequences are LNHDA and SQIVND (reference sequence). The CDR3 runs 12 residues. V lost 8 bases and J 2 bases, leaving 9 bases between the germline ends.

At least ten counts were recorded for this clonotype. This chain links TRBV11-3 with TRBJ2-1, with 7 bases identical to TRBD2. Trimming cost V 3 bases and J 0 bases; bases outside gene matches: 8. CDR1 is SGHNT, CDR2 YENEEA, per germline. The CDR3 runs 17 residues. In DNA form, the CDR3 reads TGTGCCAGCAGCTTTGAGGGCGCTAGCGGCTCCTACAATGAGCAGTTCTTC. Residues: CASSFEGASGSYNEQFF. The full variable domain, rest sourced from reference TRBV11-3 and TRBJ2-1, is EAGVVQSPRYKIIEKKQPVAFWCNPISGHNTLYWYLQNLGQGPELLIRYENEEAVDDSQLPKDRFSAERLKGVDSTLKIQPAELGDSAVYLCASSFEGASGSYNEQFFGPGTRLTVL.

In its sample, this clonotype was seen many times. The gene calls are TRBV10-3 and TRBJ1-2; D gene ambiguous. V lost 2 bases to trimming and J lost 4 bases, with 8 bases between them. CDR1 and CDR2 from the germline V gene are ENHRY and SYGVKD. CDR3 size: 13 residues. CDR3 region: CAISEEVPYGYTF. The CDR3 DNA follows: TGTGCCATCAGTGAGGAAGTCCCCTATGGCTACACCTTC.

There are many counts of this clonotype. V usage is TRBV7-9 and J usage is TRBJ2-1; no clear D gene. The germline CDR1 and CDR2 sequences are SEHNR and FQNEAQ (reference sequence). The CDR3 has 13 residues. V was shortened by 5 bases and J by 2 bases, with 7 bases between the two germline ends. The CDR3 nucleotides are TGTGCCAGCAGCGTCGACGCCTACAATGAGCAGTTCTTC. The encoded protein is CASSVDAYNEQFF.

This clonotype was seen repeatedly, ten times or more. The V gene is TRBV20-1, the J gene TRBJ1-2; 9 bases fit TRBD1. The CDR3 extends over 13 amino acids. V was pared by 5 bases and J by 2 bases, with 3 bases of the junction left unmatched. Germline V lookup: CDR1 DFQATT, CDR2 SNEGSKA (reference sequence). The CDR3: CSAPGQGNYGYTF. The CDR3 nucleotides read TGCAGTGCTCCAGGACAGGGGAACTATGGCTACACCTTC.

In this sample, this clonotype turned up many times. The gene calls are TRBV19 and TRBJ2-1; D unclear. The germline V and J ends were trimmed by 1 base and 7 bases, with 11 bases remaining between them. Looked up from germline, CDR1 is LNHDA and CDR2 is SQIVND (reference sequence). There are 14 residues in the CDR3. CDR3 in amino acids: CASSIVGSINEQFF. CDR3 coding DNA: TGTGCCAGTAGTATAGTGGGGTCCATTAATGAGCAGTTCTTC.

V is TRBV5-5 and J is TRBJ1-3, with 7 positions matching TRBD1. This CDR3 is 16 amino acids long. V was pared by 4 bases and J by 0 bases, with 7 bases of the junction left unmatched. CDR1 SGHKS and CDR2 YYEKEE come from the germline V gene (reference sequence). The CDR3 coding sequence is TGTGCCAGCAGCGTTGCGACAGGGTTCTCTGGAAACACCATATATTTT. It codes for CASSVATGFSGNTIYF.

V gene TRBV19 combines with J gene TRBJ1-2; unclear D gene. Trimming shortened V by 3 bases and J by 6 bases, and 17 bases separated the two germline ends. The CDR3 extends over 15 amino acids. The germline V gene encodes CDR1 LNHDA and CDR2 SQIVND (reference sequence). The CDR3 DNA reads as TGTGCCAGTAGTATTCCGCCAGGTACCTGGGATGGCTACACCTTC. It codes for CASSIPPGTWDGYTF.

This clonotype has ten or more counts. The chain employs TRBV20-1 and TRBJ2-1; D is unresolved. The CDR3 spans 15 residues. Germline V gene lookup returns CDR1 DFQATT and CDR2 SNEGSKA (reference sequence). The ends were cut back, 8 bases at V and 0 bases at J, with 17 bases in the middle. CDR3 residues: CSTPPPAGSYNEQFF. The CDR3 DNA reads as TGCAGTACTCCACCCCCAGCTGGCTCCTACAATGAGCAGTTCTTC.

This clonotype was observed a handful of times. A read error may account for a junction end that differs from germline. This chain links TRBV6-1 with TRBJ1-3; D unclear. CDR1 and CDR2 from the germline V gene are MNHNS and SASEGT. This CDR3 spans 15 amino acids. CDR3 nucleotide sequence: TGTGTCAGCAGCCCCACCGGGTGGTCTGGAAACACCATATATTTT. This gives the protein CVSSPTGWSGNTIYF.